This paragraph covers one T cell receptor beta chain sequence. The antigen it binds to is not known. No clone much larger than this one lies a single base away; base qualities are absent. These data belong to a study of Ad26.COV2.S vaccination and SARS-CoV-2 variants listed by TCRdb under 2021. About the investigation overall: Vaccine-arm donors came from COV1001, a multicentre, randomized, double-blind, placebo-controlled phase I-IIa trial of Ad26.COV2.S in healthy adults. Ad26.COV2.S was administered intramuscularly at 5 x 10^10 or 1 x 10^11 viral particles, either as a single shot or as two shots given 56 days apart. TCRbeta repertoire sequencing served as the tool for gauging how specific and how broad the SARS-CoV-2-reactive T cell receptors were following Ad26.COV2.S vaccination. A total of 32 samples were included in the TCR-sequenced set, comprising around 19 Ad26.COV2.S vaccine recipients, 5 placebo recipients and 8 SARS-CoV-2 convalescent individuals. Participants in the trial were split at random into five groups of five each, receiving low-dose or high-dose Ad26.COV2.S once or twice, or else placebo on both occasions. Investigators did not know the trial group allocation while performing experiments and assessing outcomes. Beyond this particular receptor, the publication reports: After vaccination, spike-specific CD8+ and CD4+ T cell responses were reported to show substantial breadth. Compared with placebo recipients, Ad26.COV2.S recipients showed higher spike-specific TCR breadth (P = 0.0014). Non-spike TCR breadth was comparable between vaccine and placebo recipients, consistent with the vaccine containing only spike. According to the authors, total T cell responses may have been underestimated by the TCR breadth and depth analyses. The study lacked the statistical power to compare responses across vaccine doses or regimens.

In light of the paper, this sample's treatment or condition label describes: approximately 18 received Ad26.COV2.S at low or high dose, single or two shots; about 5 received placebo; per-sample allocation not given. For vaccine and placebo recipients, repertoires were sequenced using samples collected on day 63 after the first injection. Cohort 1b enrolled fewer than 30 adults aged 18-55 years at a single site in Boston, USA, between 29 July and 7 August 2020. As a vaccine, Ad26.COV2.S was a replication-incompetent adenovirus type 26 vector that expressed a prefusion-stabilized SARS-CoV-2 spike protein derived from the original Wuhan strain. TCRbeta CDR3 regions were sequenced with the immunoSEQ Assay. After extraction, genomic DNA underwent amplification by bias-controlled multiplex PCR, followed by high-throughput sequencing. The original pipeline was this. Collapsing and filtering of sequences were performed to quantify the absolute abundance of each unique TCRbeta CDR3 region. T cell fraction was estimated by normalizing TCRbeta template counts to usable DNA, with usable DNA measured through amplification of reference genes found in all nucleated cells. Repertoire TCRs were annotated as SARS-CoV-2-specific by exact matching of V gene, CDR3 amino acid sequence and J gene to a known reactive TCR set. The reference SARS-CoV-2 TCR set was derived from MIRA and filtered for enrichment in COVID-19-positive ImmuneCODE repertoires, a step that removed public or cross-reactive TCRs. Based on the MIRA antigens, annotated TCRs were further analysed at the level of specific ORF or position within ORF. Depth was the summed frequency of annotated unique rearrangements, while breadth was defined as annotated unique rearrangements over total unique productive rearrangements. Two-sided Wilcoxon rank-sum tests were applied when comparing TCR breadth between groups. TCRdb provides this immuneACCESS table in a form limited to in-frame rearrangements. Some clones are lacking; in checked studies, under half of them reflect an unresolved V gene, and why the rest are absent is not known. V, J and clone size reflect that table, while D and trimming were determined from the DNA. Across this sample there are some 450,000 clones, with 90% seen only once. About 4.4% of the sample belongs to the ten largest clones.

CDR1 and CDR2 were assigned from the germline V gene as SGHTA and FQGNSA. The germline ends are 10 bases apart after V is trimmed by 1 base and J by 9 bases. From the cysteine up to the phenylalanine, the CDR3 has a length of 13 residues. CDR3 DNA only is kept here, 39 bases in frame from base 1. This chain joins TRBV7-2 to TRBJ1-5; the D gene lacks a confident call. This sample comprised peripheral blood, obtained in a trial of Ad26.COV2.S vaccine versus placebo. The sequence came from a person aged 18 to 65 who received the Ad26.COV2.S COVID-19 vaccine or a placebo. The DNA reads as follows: TGTGCCAGCAGCTTAGGAGTAAATTGGCCCCAGCATTTT. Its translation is CASSLGVNWPQHF.